The sample holds a few counts of the clone carrying this TCR beta chain. The PBMCs were taken from about 10 ml of fresh peripheral blood. It was RNA transcripts that yielded the amplified TCR beta CDR3 regions. Using the HTBI primer set, a first-round RT-PCR was run on the TCR CDR3. TCRdb redid the calling of the multiplex PCR reads with MiXCR, one entry per CDR3 protein. The data contain 340,000 or so distinct CDR3 sequences, around 20% of them seen just once; the ten biggest clones take up around half. The sample is drawn from a study of T cells in Graves' hyperthyroidism and ophthalmopathy. There are 11 residues in the CDR3. Germline V gene data show CDR1 as SNHLY and CDR2 as FYNNEI. Trimming took 5 bases from V and 8 from J, leaving 4 bases between them.

The TCR sequence derives from a woman between 45 and 60 years old with Graves' hyperthyroidism. The specimen was blood. The rearrangement uses TRBV2 and TRBJ1-6; the D is unclear. The CDR3 DNA reads TGTGCCAGCAGTATAGATTCACCCCTCCACTTT. Translating gives CASSIDSPLHF.